Below are 10 T cell receptor beta chains sequenced from a single sample in a study of CD8 T cells in Susac syndrome (dated by TCRdb to between 2017 and 2020). Library creation used the immunoSEQ multiplex PCR assay. RNA was extracted using the RNeasy kit, and roughly 0.5 to 1 ug of the RNA was reverse transcribed with random hexamers. TCRdb reprocessed the public reads (quality trimming at Q25 with fastp, clone calling with MiXCR) and kept in-frame beta chains. Every CDR3 protein is listed once, alongside the most common genes and DNA of its rows. The sample table shows 70,000 to 75,000 distinct CDR3 sequences, and 93% are seen once. Of the sample, over 0.12% is held by the ten largest clones. Sequencing used CD4+ T cells from PBMCs. The source is a human donor with Susac syndrome.

CDR3 loop: CSVCRTGGGSQETQYF. The CDR3 DNA is TGCAGCGTTTGTAGGACAGGGGGGGGATCACAAGAGACCCAGTACTTC. V is TRBV29-1 and J is TRBJ2-5; 10 nucleotides agree with TRBD1. CDR1 and CDR2 (germline): SQVTM, ANQGSEA. The CDR3 is 16 residues long. Trimming took 5 bases from V and 2 from J; bases not matched to a gene: 11.

The chain recombines TRBV5-1 with TRBJ1-6; D uncertain. Trimming shortened V by 0 bases and J by 10 bases, and 14 bases separated the two germline ends. This CDR3 spans 15 amino acids. Germline loops: CDR1 SGHRS, CDR2 YFSETQ. This CDR3 reads CASSLEGHSGSPLHF. The CDR3 region has the DNA TGCGCCAGCAGCTTGGAGGGCCACTCGGGATCACCCCTCCACTTT.

This rearrangement joins TRBV5-1 to TRBJ1-4, with D possibly matching TRBD1 (6 bases). CDR1 is SGHRS, CDR2 YFSETQ, per germline. This CDR3 has 16 amino acids. The V gene lost 1 base and the J gene lost 6 bases, with 16 bases spanning the gap. CDR3 region: CASSLTQTGVYEKLFF. The CDR3 DNA reads TGCGCCAGCAGCTTGACCCAGACAGGTGTTTATGAAAAACTGTTTTTT.

The chain combines TRBV6-4 with TRBJ1-5; TRBD1 matches 8 bases. CDR3 length: 14 residues. CDR1 and CDR2 (germline): MRHNA, SNTAGT. With 3 bases clipped from V and 6 bases from J, the junction kept 4 bases outside the gene matches. CDR3 nucleotides: TGTGCCAGCAGTGAACAACAGGGGGTTCAGCCCCAGCATTTT. Translated, it gives CASSEQQGVQPQHF.

The chain has TRBV6-2 or TRBV6-3 and TRBJ2-2, with 9 bases aligning to TRBD2. The V and J ends lost 1 base and 6 bases, in that order; junction bases with no gene match: 15. Germline V CDR1 and CDR2: MNHEY, SVGEGT. This CDR3 is 19 amino acids long. The CDR3 protein is CASSYYVGHGLARAGELFF. The CDR3 bases are TGTGCCAGCAGTTACTACGTCGGGCACGGACTAGCGAGGGCCGGGGAGCTGTTTTTT.

The V call is TRBV7-3, the J call TRBJ2-1; D possibly corresponds to TRBD2 (6 bases). Germline CDR1 SGHTA, CDR2 FQGTGA. Trimming stripped 3 bases from V and 0 bases from J, with 12 bases between. The CDR3 sequence is 16 residues long. CDR3 sequence reads: CASSLGGGNSYNEQFF. The CDR3 region has the DNA TGTGCCAGCAGCTTGGGCGGCGGGAACTCCTACAATGAGCAGTTCTTC.

The chain is built from TRBV29-1 and TRBJ1-2; tentatively, D is TRBD1 (5 bases). Trimming left V 3 bases short and J 3 bases short, with 8 bases between. Per the germline V gene, CDR1 is SQVTM and CDR2 is ANQGSEA. The CDR3 length is 12 residues. This CDR3 is CSVDTGDYGYTF. The CDR3 DNA follows: TGCAGCGTTGATACGGGGGACTATGGCTACACCTTC.

CDR3 amino acids: CAWSSVAGASDTQYF. The CDR3 DNA follows: TGTGCCTGGAGTTCCGTGGCGGGGGCATCAGATACGCAGTATTTT. This chain joins TRBV30 and TRBJ2-3; tentative D call: TRBD2 (7 bases). Deletions cut 2 bases from V and 4 bases from J, with 16 bases between. Germline V gene lookup returns CDR1 GTSNPN and CDR2 SVGIG (reference sequence). CDR3 size: 15 residues.

This chain connects TRBV7-2 to TRBJ2-6; D ambiguous. This CDR3 comprises 18 residues. Germline CDR1 SGHTA, CDR2 FQGNSA. V was clipped by 5 bases and J by 5 bases, with 22 bases between them. CDR3 bases: TGTGCCAGCAGCACGCGGCTGAGACGACAAAGTCGGGCCAACGTCCTGACTTTC. The encoded protein is CASSTRLRRQSRANVLTF.

The J gene is TRBJ2-4, the V gene TRBV4-3, with 8 bases aligning to TRBD1. The CDR3 loop spans 16 amino acids. Unmatched junction bases numbered 5, after V lost 3 bases and J lost 1 base. Germline assignment: CDR1 LGHNA and CDR2 YSLEER. The CDR3 is CASSHAGGFAKNIQYF. The DNA for the CDR3 is TGCGCCAGCAGCCATGCAGGGGGCTTCGCCAAAAACATTCAGTACTTC.